This passage covers 16 T cell receptor beta chains from one sample sequenced in a study of T-cell reconstitution after alpha-beta-depleted transplantation in children. As it was prepared, the TCRbeta library received unique molecular identifiers. Via MiXCR, TCRdb re-called the PCR reads, giving one row per CDR3 protein. This sample yields some 340,000 distinct CDR3 sequences, of which 10% are seen a single time; around 2.4% belongs to the top ten. This specimen was PBMCs from the stem cell graft donor, taken from the stem cell graft. These TCRs come from a human donor who donated a stem cell graft to a child with acute lymphoblastic leukemia.

V is TRBV5-1 and J is TRBJ2-5; 8 nucleotides align to TRBD2. CDR3 length: 14 residues. Trimming cost V 2 bases and J 3 bases; bases outside gene matches: 3. Germline V gene sequence: CDR1 SGHRS, CDR2 YFSETQ. The CDR3 DNA reads as TGCGCCAGCAGCTTTGGTAGCGGGGAAGAGACCCAGTACTTC. It specifies CASSFGSGEETQYF.

The rearrangement uses TRBV6-5 and TRBJ2-2; D not resolved. V lost 2 bases to trimming and J lost 7 bases, with 5 bases between them. Germline V lookup: CDR1 MNHEY, CDR2 SVGAGI. This CDR3 has 12 amino acids. CDR3 protein: CASSYGGGELFF. In nucleotides, the CDR3 is TGTGCCAGCAGTTACGGTGGCGGGGAGCTGTTTTTT.

This clonotype was observed a few times. This chain uses TRBV5-1 with TRBJ2-5, with D possibly being TRBD1 (6 bases). V was cut by 2 bases and J by 4 bases, with 18 bases left in between. The CDR3 is 16 residues long. Germline CDR1 reads SGHRS; CDR2 reads YFSETQ. The CDR3 coding sequence is TGCGCCAGCAGCTTTCAGGGGCCCGGAGGAGGAGAGACCCAGTACTTC. Translating it yields CASSFQGPGGGETQYF.

The genes are TRBV5-1 and TRBJ1-2; D might be TRBD1 (5 bases). Germline CDR1 SGHRS, CDR2 YFSETQ. Trimming cost V 2 bases and J 1 base, with 18 bases left between them. The CDR3 consists of 17 residues. CDR3 amino acids: CASSFQKTTASNYGYTF. In nucleotides, the CDR3 is TGCGCCAGCAGCTTCCAAAAAACGACAGCGAGTAACTATGGCTACACCTTC.

This clonotype came up a few times. The chain uses TRBV15 and TRBJ1-2; D is undetermined. This CDR3 is 12 amino acids long. V was clipped by 4 bases and J by 6 bases, with 9 bases between them. Germline V gene data show CDR1 as LNHNV and CDR2 as YYDKDF (reference sequence). The CDR3 DNA reads as TGTGCCACCAGCAAAGAGGGTGATGGCTACACCTTC. It is translated as CATSKEGDGYTF.

This clonotype has only a few counts. The chain is built from TRBV29-1 and TRBJ2-5; 8 bases fit TRBD1. Per the germline V gene, CDR1 is SQVTM and CDR2 is ANQGSEA. The CDR3 spans 14 residues. Germline trimming cut 2 bases from V and 0 bases from J; bases unmatched to any gene: 2. The DNA for the CDR3 is TGCAGCGTTGAACACAGGGGGTACCAAGAGACCCAGTACTTC. It yields the protein CSVEHRGYQETQYF.

This clonotype has a handful of counts. The CDR3 here is CASSLVDGRTYNEQFF. As DNA, the CDR3 is TGTGCCAGCAGCTTAGTAGACGGGAGGACCTACAATGAGCAGTTCTTC. The chain uses TRBV7-9 and TRBJ2-1; TRBD2 agrees at 7 bases. Looked up from germline, CDR1 is SEHNR and CDR2 is FQNEAQ (reference sequence). Germline trimming cut 1 base from V and 2 bases from J; bases unmatched to any gene: 5. CDR3 size: 16 residues.

This clonotype was recorded a few times. The V call is TRBV9, the J call TRBJ2-1, with 10 bases lining up with TRBD2. Germline trimming cut 0 bases from V and 8 bases from J; bases unmatched to any gene: 2. CDR1 SGDLS and CDR2 YYNGEE come from the germline V gene. The CDR3 is 14 amino acids. CDR3 sequence (DNA): TGTGCCAGCAGCGTAGTAGGGACTAGCGATGAGCAGTTCTTC. This codes for CASSVVGTSDEQFF.

Regarding this clonotype: Without the conserved terminal phenylalanine or tryptophan, this CDR3 likely stems from a read error. The DNA is left out, because the CDR3 cannot be placed on it with certainty; the CDR3 is given as TCRdb lists it. The gene calls are TRBV6-1 and TRBJ1-2. The V gene's germline CDR1 is MNHNS and CDR2 SASEGT. The CDR3 contains 10 residues when both ends are counted. CDR3 amino acids: CASSEPTMGI.

Comment on this clonotype: Germline is not matched at one junction end, which may reflect a read error. The rearrangement joins TRBV28 to TRBJ2-1; 15 bases are a match to TRBD2. CDR1 and CDR2 (germline): MDHEN, SYDVKM. CDR3 length: 18 residues. The CDR3 loop reads CASCFKGTSGRSYNEQFF. The DNA of the CDR3 is TGTGCCAGCTGTTTTAAGGGGACTAGCGGGAGGTCCTACAATGAGCAGTTCTTC.

This clonotype has only a few counts. The chain carries TRBV28 and TRBJ1-5, with unresolved D. Trimming removed 2 bases at V and 3 bases at J, with 11 bases between. The germline CDR1 and CDR2 sequences are MDHEN and SYDVKM. The CDR3 extends over 15 amino acids. In DNA form, the CDR3 reads TGTGCCAGCAGTTTAGTTGGGGTGCTCAATCAGCCCCAGCATTTT. Protein sequence: CASSLVGVLNQPQHF.

This clonotype came up once. The junction differs from germline at one of its ends, possibly a read error. The rearrangement links TRBV7-3 to TRBJ2-7; 9 nucleotides match TRBD1. This CDR3 region has 15 residues. Germline V gene sequence: CDR1 SGHTA, CDR2 FQGTGA. The CDR3 nucleotides read TGTGCCAGCAGCTCTGACGGGACAGGGTCCTGCGAGCAGTACTTC. It yields the protein CASSSDGTGSCEQYF.

The rearrangement uses TRBV6-5 and TRBJ2-5; D is perhaps TRBD2 (6 bases). Trimming took 1 base from V and 4 from J, leaving 16 bases between them. Per the germline V gene, CDR1 is MNHEY and CDR2 is SVGAGI. There are 16 residues in the CDR3. CDR3 nucleotides: TGTGCCAGCAGTTACTTCGGGGCGACTAGGGGAGAGACCCAGTACTTC. This gives the protein CASSYFGATRGETQYF.

The chain couples TRBV4-1 to TRBJ1-5; D call uncertain. This CDR3 contains 16 residues. The germline V and J ends were trimmed by 0 bases and 3 bases, with 12 bases remaining between them. CDR1 and CDR2 from the germline V gene are MGHRA and YSYEKL. DNA of the CDR3: TGCGCCAGCAGCCAAGATCCGACCGCCCTCAATCAGCCCCAGCATTTT. Amino acids: CASSQDPTALNQPQHF.

This clonotype was observed at least ten times. CDR3 nucleotides: TGTGCCAGCAGTTTGCTCCCTCTCGAGCAGTACTTC. This sequence encodes CASSLLPLEQYF. V gene TRBV12-3 or TRBV12-4 combines with J gene TRBJ2-7; D unresolved. CDR3 size: 12 residues. The germline V and J ends were trimmed by 3 bases and 6 bases, with 9 bases remaining between them.

The J gene is TRBJ1-1, the V gene TRBV20-1; D remains unclear. The CDR3 runs to 10 residues. Germline lookup yields CDR1 DFQATT and CDR2 SNEGSKA (reference sequence). V gave up 3 bases and J gave up 3 bases, with 2 bases separating them. CDR3 in amino acids: CSASYTEAFF. CDR3 bases: TGCAGTGCTAGTTACACTGAAGCTTTCTTT.